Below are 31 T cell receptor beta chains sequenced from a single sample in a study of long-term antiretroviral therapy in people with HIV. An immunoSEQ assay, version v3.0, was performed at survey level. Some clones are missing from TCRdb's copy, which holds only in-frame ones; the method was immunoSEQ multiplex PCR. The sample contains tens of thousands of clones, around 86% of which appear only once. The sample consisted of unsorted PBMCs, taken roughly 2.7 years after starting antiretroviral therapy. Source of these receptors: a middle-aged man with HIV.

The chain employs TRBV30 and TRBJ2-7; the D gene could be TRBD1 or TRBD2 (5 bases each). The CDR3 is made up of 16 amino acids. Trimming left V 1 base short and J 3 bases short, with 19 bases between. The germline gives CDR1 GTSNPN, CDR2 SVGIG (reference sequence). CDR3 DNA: TGTGCCTGGAGTGACGAGGGACGGCTGACTCACTACGAGCAGTACTTC. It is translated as CAWSDEGRLTHYEQYF.

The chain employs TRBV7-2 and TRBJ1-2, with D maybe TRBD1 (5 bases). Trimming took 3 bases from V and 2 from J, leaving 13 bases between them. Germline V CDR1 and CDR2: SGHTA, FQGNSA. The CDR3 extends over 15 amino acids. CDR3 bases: TGTGCCAGCAGCTTTACCCGGGACTCCAACTATGGCTACACCTTC. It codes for CASSFTRDSNYGYTF.

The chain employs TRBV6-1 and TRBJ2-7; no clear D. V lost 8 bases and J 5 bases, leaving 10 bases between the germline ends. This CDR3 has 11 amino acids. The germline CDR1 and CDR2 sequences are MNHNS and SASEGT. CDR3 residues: CASLLGDEQYF. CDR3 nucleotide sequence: TGTGCCAGCCTCCTTGGAGACGAGCAGTACTTC.

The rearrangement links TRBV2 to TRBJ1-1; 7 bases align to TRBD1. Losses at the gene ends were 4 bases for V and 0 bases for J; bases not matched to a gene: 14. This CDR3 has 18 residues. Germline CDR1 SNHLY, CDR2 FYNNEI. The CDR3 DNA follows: TGTGCCAGCAGTGGGGGACAGCCGACACGGTTTATGAACACTGAAGCTTTCTTT. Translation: CASSGGQPTRFMNTEAFF.

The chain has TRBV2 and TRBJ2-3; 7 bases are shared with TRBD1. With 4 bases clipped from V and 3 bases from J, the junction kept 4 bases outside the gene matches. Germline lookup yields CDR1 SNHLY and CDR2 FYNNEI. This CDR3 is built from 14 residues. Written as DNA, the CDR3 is TGTGCCAGCAGTGCGCAGGGGGTTACAGATACGCAGTATTTT. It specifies CASSAQGVTDTQYF.

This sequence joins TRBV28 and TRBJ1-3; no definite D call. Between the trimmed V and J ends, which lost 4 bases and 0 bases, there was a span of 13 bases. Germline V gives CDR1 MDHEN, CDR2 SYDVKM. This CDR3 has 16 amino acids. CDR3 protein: CASSSFQANSGNTIYF. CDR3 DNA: TGTGCCAGCAGTTCTTTTCAGGCAAACTCTGGAAACACCATATATTTT. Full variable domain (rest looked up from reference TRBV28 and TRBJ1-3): DVKVTQSSRYLVKRTGEKVFLECVQDMDHENMFWYRQDPGLGLRLIYFSYDVKMKEKGDIPEGYSVSREKKERFSLILESASTNQTSMYLCASSSFQANSGNTIYFGEGSWLTVV.

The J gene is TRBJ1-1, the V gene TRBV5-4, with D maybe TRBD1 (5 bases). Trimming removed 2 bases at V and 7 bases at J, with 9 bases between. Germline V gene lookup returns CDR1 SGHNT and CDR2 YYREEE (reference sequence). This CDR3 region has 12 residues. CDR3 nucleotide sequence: TGTGCCAGCAGCTTCTGGGACCGTGAAGCTTTCTTT. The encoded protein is CASSFWDREAFF.

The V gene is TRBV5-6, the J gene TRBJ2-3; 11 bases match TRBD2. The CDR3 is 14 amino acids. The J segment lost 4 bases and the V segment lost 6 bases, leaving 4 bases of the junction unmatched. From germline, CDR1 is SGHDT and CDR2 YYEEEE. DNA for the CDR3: TGTGCCAGCATACTAGCGGGGGCGGCAGATACGCAGTATTTT. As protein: CASILAGAADTQYF.

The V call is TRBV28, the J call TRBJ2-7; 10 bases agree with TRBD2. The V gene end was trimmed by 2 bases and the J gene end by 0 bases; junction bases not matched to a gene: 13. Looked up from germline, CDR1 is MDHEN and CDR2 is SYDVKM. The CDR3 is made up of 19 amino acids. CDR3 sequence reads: CASSLQWTTSGINSYEQYF. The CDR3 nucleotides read TGTGCCAGCAGTTTACAATGGACAACTAGCGGGATTAACTCCTACGAGCAGTACTTC. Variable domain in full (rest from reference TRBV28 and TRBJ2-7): DVKVTQSSRYLVKRTGEKVFLECVQDMDHENMFWYRQDPGLGLRLIYFSYDVKMKEKGDIPEGYSVSREKKERFSLILESASTNQTSMYLCASSLQWTTSGINSYEQYFGPGTRLTVT.

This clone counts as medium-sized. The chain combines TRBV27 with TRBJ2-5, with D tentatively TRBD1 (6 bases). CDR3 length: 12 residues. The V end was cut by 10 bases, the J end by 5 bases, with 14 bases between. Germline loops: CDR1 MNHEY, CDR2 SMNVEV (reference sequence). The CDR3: CATATGRETQYF. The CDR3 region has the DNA TGTGCCACCGCGACAGGCCGGGAGACCCAGTACTTC.

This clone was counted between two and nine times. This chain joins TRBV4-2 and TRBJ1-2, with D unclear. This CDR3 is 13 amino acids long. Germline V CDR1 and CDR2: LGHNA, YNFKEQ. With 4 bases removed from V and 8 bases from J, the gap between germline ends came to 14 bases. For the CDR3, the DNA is TGTGCCAGCAGCCCCCCTTCGATGGGAGGCTACACCTTC. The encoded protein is CASSPPSMGGYTF.

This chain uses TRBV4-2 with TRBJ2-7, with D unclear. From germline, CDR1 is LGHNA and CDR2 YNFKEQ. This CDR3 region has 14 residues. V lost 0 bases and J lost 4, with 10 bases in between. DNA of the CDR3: TGTGCCAGCAGCCAAGATTTCAAAAATTACGAGCAGTACTTC. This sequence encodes CASSQDFKNYEQYF.

The CDR3 region is CASSEGGLGAQQFF. In DNA form, the CDR3 reads TGTGCCAGCTCGGAAGGGGGATTGGGGGCTCAGCAGTTCTTC. V and J are TRBV7-8 and TRBJ2-1; D may be TRBD1 (6 bases). Germline CDR1 is SGHVS and CDR2 is FQNEAQ. V lost 8 bases to trimming and J lost 11 bases, with 22 bases between them. This CDR3 is 14 amino acids long. Complete variable domain (other parts from reference TRBV7-8 and TRBJ2-1): GAGVSQSPRYKVAKRGQDVALRCDPISGHVSLFWYQQALGQGPEFLTYFQNEAQLDKSGLPSDRFFAERPEGSVSTLKIQRTQQEDSAVYLCASSEGGLGAQQFFGPGTRLTVL.

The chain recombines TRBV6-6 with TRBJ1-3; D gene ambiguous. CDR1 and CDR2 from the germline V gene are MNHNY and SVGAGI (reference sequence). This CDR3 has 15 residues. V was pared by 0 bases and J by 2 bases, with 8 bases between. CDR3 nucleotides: TGTGCCAGCAGTTACTCGAACTCGGCTGGAAACACCATATATTTT. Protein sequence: CASSYSNSAGNTIYF.

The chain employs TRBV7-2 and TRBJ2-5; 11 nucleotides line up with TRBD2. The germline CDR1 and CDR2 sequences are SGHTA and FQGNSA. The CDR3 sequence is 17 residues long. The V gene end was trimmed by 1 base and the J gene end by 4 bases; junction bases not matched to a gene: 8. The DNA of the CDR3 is TGTGCCAGCAGCTTAGGCTCTAGCGGGAGGTTTCGAGAGACCCAGTACTTC. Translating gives CASSLGSSGRFRETQYF.

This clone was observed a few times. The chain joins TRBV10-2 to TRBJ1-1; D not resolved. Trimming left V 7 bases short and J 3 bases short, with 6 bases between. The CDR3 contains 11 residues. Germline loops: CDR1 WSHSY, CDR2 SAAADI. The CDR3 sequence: CASIEDTEAFF. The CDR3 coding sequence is TGCGCCAGCATCGAGGACACTGAAGCTTTCTTT.

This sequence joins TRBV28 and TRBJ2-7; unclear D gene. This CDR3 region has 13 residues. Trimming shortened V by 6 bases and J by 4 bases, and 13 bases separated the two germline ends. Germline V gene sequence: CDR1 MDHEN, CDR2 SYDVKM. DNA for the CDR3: TGTGCCAGCAGCTCAGTCCAGGTTTACGAGCAGTACTTC. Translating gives CASSSVQVYEQYF.

The CDR3 DNA follows: TGTGCCAGCAGCGACCGACAATATTTCGGAGTATCCTACGAGCAGTACTTC. Translation: CASSDRQYFGVSYEQYF. The gene calls are TRBV11-2 and TRBJ2-7; no definite D call. The CDR3 extends over 17 amino acids. V was pared by 5 bases and J by 1 base, with 21 bases between. Germline CDR1 and CDR2: SGHAT and FQNNGV.

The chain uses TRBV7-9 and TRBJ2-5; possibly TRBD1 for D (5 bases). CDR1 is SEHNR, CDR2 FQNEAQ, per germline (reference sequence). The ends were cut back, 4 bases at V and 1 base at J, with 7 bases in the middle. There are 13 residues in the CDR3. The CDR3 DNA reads TGTGCCAGCAGCTACGACAGCCAAGAGACCCAGTACTTC. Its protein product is CASSYDSQETQYF. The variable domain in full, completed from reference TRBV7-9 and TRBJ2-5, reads DTGVSQNPRHKITKRGQNVTFRCDPISEHNRLYWYRQTLGQGPEFLTYFQNEAQLEKSRLLSDRFSAERPKGSFSTLEIQRTEQGDSAMYLCASSYDSQETQYFGPGTRLLVL.

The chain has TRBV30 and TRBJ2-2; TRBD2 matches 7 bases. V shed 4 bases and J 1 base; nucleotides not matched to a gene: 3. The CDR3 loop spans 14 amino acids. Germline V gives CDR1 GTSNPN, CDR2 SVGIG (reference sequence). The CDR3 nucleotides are TGTGCCTGGACTGCGGGGGTGAACACCGGGGAGCTGTTTTTT. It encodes CAWTAGVNTGELFF. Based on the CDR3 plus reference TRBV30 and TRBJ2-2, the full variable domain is SQTIHQWPATLVQPVGSPLSLECTVEGTSNPNLYWYRQAAGRGLQLLFYSVGIGQISSEVPQNLSASRPQDRQFILSSKKLLLSDSGFYLCAWTAGVNTGELFFGEGSRLTVL.

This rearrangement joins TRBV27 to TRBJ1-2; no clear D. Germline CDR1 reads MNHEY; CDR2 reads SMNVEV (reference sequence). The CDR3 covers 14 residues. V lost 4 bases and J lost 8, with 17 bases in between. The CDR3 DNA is TGTGCCAGCAGTTCGTCCCAGTCCGTCCTCGGCTACACCTTC. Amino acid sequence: CASSSSQSVLGYTF.

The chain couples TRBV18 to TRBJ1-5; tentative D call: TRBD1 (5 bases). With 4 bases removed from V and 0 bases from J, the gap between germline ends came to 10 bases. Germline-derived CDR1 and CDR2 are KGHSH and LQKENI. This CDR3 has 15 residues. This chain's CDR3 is CASSQDRHSNQPQHF. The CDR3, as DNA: TGTGCCAGCTCACAAGACAGACATAGCAATCAGCCCCAGCATTTT. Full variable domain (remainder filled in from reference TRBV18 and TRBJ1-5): NAGVMQNPRHLVRRRGQEARLRCSPMKGHSHVYWYRQLPEEGLKFMVYLQKENIIDESGMPKERFSAEFPKEGPSILRIQQVVRGDSAAYFCASSQDRHSNQPQHFGDGTRLSIL.

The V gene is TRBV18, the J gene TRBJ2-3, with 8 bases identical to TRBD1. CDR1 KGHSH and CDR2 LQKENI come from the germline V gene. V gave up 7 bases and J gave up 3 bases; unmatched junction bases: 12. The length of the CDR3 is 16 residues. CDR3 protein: CASWAGTGRLTDTQYF. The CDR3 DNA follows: TGTGCCAGCTGGGCCGGGACAGGTAGACTAACAGATACGCAGTATTTT.

CDR3 in DNA: TGTGCCAGCAGCGTGGCGTCCAATGAGCAGTTCTTC. This encodes CASSVASNEQFF. The chain couples TRBV9 to TRBJ2-1; D is ambiguous. The germline V and J ends were trimmed by 2 bases and 6 bases, with 6 bases remaining between them. CDR3 length: 12 residues. Per the germline V gene, CDR1 is SGDLS and CDR2 is YYNGEE.

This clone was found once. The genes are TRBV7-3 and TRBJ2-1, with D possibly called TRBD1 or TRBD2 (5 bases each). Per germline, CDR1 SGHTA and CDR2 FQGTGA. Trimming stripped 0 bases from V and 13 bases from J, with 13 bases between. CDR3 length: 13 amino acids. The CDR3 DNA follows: TGTGCCAGCAGCTTAACCGAGGGGAGTAAACAGTTCTTC. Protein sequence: CASSLTEGSKQFF.

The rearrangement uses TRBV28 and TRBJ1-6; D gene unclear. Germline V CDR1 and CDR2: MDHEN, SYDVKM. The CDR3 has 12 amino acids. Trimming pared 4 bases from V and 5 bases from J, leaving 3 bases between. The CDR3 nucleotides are TGTGCCAGCAGTTATAATAATTCACCCCTCCACTTT. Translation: CASSYNNSPLHF.

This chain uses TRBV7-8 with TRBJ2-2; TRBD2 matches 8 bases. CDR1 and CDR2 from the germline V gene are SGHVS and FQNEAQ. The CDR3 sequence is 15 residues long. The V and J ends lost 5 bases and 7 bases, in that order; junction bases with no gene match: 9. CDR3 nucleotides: TGTGCCAGCAGCGAACTAGCGGCGATGGACGGGGAGCTGTTTTTT. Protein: CASSELAAMDGELFF.

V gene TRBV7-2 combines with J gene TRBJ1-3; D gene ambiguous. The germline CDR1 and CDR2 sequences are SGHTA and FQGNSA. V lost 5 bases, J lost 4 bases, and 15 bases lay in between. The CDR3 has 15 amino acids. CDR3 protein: CASSPGGPRGNTIYF. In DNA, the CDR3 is TGTGCCAGCAGCCCAGGCGGCCCGAGGGGAAACACCATATATTTT.

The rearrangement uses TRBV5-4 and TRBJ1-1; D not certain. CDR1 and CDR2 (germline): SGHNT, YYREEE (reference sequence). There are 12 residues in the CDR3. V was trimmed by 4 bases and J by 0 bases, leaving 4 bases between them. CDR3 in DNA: TGTGCCAGCAGCATAGTGAACACTGAAGCTTTCTTT. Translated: CASSIVNTEAFF.

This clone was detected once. The CDR3 spells CASSSRAPYEQYF. The CDR3 DNA reads TGTGCCAGCAGTTCCAGGGCCCCCTACGAGCAGTACTTC. The rearrangement links TRBV28 to TRBJ2-7, with a possible D match to TRBD1 (5 bases). The CDR3 has 13 residues. V lost 4 bases to trimming and J lost 2 bases, with 9 bases between them. Per the germline V gene, CDR1 is MDHEN and CDR2 is SYDVKM.

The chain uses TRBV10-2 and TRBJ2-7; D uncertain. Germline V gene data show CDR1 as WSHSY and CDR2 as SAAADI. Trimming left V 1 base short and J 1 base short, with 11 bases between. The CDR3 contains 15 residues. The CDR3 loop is CASSEYSGRSYEQYF. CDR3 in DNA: TGCGCCAGCAGTGAGTATAGTGGGCGTTCCTACGAGCAGTACTTC.